Each of the 9 T cell receptor beta chains below was sequenced from the same sample in a study of post-analysis software for immune sequencing data. Broader study findings: Patients showed TRBV5-6, TRBV5-1 and TRBV20-1 among a few TRBV segments more frequent than in controls.

TCR beta cDNA libraries had unique molecular identifiers. TCRdb analysed the PCR reads with MiXCR anew, one entry per CDR3 protein. There are around 400,000 distinct CDR3 sequences in the sample; over 30% occur only once, and 7.5% to 8.5% lies in the top ten. No antigen has been assigned to these receptors. Sequences were obtained from blood. These receptors were taken from a girl aged 2-10 years with multiple sclerosis.

This clonotype appeared a few times. The J gene is TRBJ2-5, the V gene TRBV12-3 or TRBV12-4; 7 bases align to TRBD1. This CDR3 has 15 amino acids. With V trimmed by 6 bases and J by 5 bases, 12 bases remained unmatched. CDR3 sequence: CASSRGTPGKETQYF. The CDR3 coding sequence is TGTGCCAGCAGCAGGGGGACCCCCGGGAAGGAGACCCAGTACTTC.

This clonotype was picked up a small number of times. This sequence joins TRBV3-1 and TRBJ2-7; 8 positions agree with TRBD1. This CDR3 has 15 residues. From germline, CDR1 is LGHDT and CDR2 YNNKEL (reference sequence). V shed 5 bases and J 3 bases; nucleotides not matched to a gene: 9. The CDR3 region has the DNA TGTGCCAGCAGCGCCTACGAGACAGGGGACTACGAGCAGTACTTC. This codes for CASSAYETGDYEQYF.

This chain connects TRBV15 to TRBJ2-1; D might be TRBD1 (5 bases). Germline CDR1 reads LNHNV; CDR2 reads YYDKDF (reference sequence). This CDR3 has 13 amino acids. V lost 6 bases to trimming and J lost 3 bases, with 9 bases between them. CDR3 nucleotides: TGTGCCACCAGGGACACCAACTACAATGAGCAGTTCTTC. It yields the protein CATRDTNYNEQFF. Full variable domain (remainder filled in from reference TRBV15 and TRBJ2-1): DAMVIQNPRYQVTQFGKPVTLSCSQTLNHNVMYWYQQKSSQAPKLLFHYYDKDFNNEADTPDNFQSRRPNTSFCFLDIRSPGLGDTAMYLCATRDTNYNEQFFGPGTRLTVL.

V and J are TRBV7-9 and TRBJ2-5, with 9 nucleotides matching TRBD2. J gave up 3 bases and V 6 bases, and 8 bases lay outside the gene matches. Germline CDR1 SEHNR, CDR2 FQNEAQ (reference sequence). The CDR3 covers 15 residues. The CDR3 DNA follows: TGTGCCAGCAGTTTTAGCGGGGGAGCGAAAGAGACCCAGTACTTC. This translates into CASSFSGGAKETQYF.

The chain has TRBV20-1 and TRBJ2-5, with D uncertain. The CDR3 has 17 residues. CDR1 and CDR2 (germline): DFQATT, SNEGSKA (reference sequence). V was shortened by 0 bases and J by 4 bases, with 21 bases between the two germline ends. As DNA, the CDR3 is TGCAGTGCTAGAGAGCCATGGACCCGGATCCTCCGAGAGACCCAGTACTTC. This sequence encodes CSAREPWTRILRETQYF.

V gene TRBV29-1 combines with J gene TRBJ1-1; D remains ambiguous. CDR3 size: 13 residues. CDR1 SQVTM and CDR2 ANQGSEA come from the germline V gene. V lost 7 bases to trimming and J lost 1 base, with 13 bases between them. The CDR3 loop reads CSARTGANTEAFF. The CDR3 region has the DNA TGCAGCGCCCGGACCGGAGCGAACACTGAAGCTTTCTTT.

This clonotype was observed a few times. This sequence may be a read error, since a much larger clone differs from it by one base. The chain joins TRBV12-3 or TRBV12-4 to TRBJ2-7, with D unresolved. The CDR3 spans 11 residues. The V end lost 4 bases, the J end lost 4 bases, and 5 bases lay between the germline ends. Written as DNA, the CDR3 is TGTGCCAGCAGTTCCAAGTACGAGCAGTACTTC. As protein: CASSSKYEQYF.

The chain carries TRBV12-3 or TRBV12-4 and TRBJ1-1; the D gene is possibly TRBD1 (5 bases). V lost 3 bases and J 4 bases, leaving 18 bases between the germline ends. The CDR3 length is 16 residues. The CDR3 DNA reads as TGTGCCAGCAGTTTTTCGCCAGGGCCCCTGGGCACTGAAGCTTTCTTT. As protein: CASSFSPGPLGTEAFF.

This clonotype came up a few times. The gene calls are TRBV10-3 and TRBJ2-7, with 8 bases identical to TRBD2. Germline-derived CDR1 and CDR2 are ENHRY and SYGVKD. J was trimmed by 2 bases and V by 7 bases; bases with no gene match: 4. There are 13 residues in the CDR3. DNA for the CDR3: TGTGCCATCAACGCGGGGGGAACCTACGAGCAGTACTTC. It translates to CAINAGGTYEQYF.